This T cell receptor (beta chain) was identified in a study of CD8 T cells in Susac syndrome. Study summary: Roughly eight of the sequenced Susac syndrome patients were in remission, and roughly six had active disease.

Remarks on this clonotype: The antigen remains undetermined. At one boundary the junction diverges from the germline segment, which might be a read error.

Through negative isolation, CD4+ and CD8+ T cells were obtained, while TEMRA cells were enriched using FACS. Whole-study findings and limits: CD4+ T cell repertoires in Susac syndrome exhibited no evidence of clonal expansion.

An amount of RNA that ranged from about 0.45 to 1 ug was reverse transcribed with random hexamers. A single record per CDR3 protein comes from TCRdb applying MiXCR to the immunoSEQ multiplex PCR reads. The sample includes about 120,000 distinct CDR3 sequences, 96% of them seen just once. CDR3 size: 14 residues. The germline V gene encodes CDR1 SSHAT and CDR2 FNYEAQ (reference sequence). The TCR originated in a human donor with Susac syndrome. Sequenced: CD4+ T cells from PBMCs. The genes are TRBV7-7 and TRBJ2-3; TRBD1 is a possible D gene (6 bases). CDR3 DNA: TGTGCTAGCAGCCCGGACAGCCTGAATCCTCCGCAGTATTTT. This codes for CASSPDSLNPPQYF.